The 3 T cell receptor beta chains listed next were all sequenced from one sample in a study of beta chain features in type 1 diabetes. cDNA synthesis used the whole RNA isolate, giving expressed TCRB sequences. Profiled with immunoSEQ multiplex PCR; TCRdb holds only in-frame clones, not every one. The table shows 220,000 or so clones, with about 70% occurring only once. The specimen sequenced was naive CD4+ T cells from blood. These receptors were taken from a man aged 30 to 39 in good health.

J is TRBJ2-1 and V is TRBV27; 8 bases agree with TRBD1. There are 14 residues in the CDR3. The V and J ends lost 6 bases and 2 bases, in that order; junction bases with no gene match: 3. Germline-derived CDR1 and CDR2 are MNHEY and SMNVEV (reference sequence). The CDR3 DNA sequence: TGTGCCAGCAGGAAGACAGGGGCCTACAATGAGCAGTTCTTC. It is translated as CASRKTGAYNEQFF.

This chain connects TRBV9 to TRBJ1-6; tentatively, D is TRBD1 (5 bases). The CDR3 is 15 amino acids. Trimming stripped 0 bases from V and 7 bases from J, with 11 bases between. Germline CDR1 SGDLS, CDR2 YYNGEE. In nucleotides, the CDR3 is TGTGCCAGCAGCGTAGGGTCAAGGGGAAATTCACCCCTCCACTTT. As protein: CASSVGSRGNSPLHF.

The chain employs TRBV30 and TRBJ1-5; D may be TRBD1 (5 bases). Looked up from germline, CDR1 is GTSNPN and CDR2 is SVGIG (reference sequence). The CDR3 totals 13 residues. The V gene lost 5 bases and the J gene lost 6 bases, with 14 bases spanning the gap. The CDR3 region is CAWAEGSGQPQHF. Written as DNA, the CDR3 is TGTGCCTGGGCCGAGGGGAGCGGTCAGCCCCAGCATTTT.